Each of the 8 T cell receptor beta chains below was sequenced from the same sample in a study of blood T cells in healthy people across ages. A J-beta primer mix and a sample-barcoded 5' primer were used in a second PCR of about 7 to 12 cycles. TCRdb independently ran MiXCR on the 5' RACE reads; one entry per CDR3 protein. There are some 670,000 distinct CDR3 sequences in the sample; about 50% occur only once, and about 13% lies in the top ten. Sequencing was done on a sample of blood. Receptors were obtained from a woman aged 80 or over in good health.

In its sample, this clonotype was seen many times. This sequence joins TRBV28 and TRBJ2-3, with 9 positions matching TRBD2. Looked up from germline, CDR1 is MDHEN and CDR2 is SYDVKM. The CDR3 contains 14 residues. J was trimmed by 1 base and V by 6 bases; bases with no gene match: 2. The CDR3 nucleotides read TGTGCCAGCAGGCCTAGCGGGGGCACAGATACGCAGTATTTT. This encodes CASRPSGGTDTQYF.

The chain couples TRBV7-2 to TRBJ1-4; D is unresolved. The V gene's germline CDR1 is SGHTA and CDR2 FQGNSA. The CDR3 totals 12 residues. The ends were cut back, 2 bases at V and 6 bases at J, with 4 bases in the middle. CDR3 residues: CASSLSDEKLFF. For the CDR3, the DNA is TGTGCCAGCAGCTTATCGGATGAAAAACTGTTTTTT.

In the case of this clonotype: This may come from a read error, since a much larger clone is one base off. The chain recombines TRBV20-1 with TRBJ2-7, with D unclear. The germline V and J ends were trimmed by 4 bases and 7 bases, with 17 bases remaining between them. There are 13 residues in the CDR3. The germline CDR1 and CDR2 sequences are DFQATT and SNEGSKA (reference sequence). CDR3 coding DNA: TGCAGTGCTACCCGGACGGAAACCGATGAGCAGTACTTC. As protein: CSATRTETDEQYF.

This clonotype was seen a few times. V usage is TRBV20-1 and J usage is TRBJ2-7; D is uncertain. Germline CDR1 DFQATT, CDR2 SNEGSKA (reference sequence). CDR3 length equals 12 residues. The V end lost 7 bases, the J end lost 0 bases, and 10 bases lay between the germline ends. The CDR3 sequence: CSVGPSSYEQYF. The CDR3 DNA follows: TGCAGTGTTGGCCCTAGCTCCTACGAGCAGTACTTC.

This chain links TRBV28 with TRBJ1-3; D is unresolved. In germline, CDR1 is MDHEN, CDR2 SYDVKM. The germline V and J ends were trimmed by 5 bases and 0 bases, with 17 bases remaining between them. The length of the CDR3 is 17 residues. The CDR3 region is CASSPTDGYNSGNTIYF. CDR3 nucleotide sequence: TGTGCCAGCAGTCCTACCGACGGATACAACTCTGGAAACACCATATATTTT.

This clonotype was counted at least ten times. V is TRBV27 and J is TRBJ2-1; D could derive from TRBD1 or TRBD2 (5 bases each). Germline V lookup: CDR1 MNHEY, CDR2 SMNVEV (reference sequence). The V end lost 5 bases, the J end lost 13 bases, and 15 bases lay between the germline ends. The CDR3 totals 12 residues. The chain's CDR3 is CASSPGRAIQFF. The CDR3 DNA follows: TGTGCCAGCAGTCCGGGACGGGCCATCCAGTTCTTC.

Points on this clonotype: The junction departs from germline at one end; a sequencing error may be responsible. The chain is built from TRBV6-5 and TRBJ2-7; TRBD1 is a possible D gene (6 bases). There are 15 residues in the CDR3. The germline gives CDR1 MNHEY, CDR2 SVGAGI. CDR3 bases: TGCGCCAGCAGTTACGCAGGGGTAGTTCCCTACGAGCAGTACTTC. Amino acids: CASSYAGVVPYEQYF.

There are many counts of this clonotype. As DNA, the CDR3 is TGCAGTGCCACCCCGGTAATTGCGGCAGCCTACAATGAGCAGTTCTTC. Encoded protein: CSATPVIAAAYNEQFF. V and J are TRBV20-1 and TRBJ2-1, with D hard to call. The CDR3 has 16 amino acids. Trimming removed 6 bases from V and 2 bases from J, with 20 bases in between. From germline, CDR1 is DFQATT and CDR2 SNEGSKA (reference sequence).